This TCR beta chain was found in a study of monozygotic twins with inflammatory bowel disease. The quantity of total RNA per TCR library was roughly 3,300 ng. cDNA for each sample came from eight separate reactions. TCRalpha and TCRbeta cDNA was put through two nested PCRs of roughly 17 and 9 cycles. TCRdb reprocessed the 5' RACE reads and reports one entry per CDR3 protein, with no DNA. The data show some 210,000 distinct CDR3 sequences, and the top ten clones hold approximately 1.6%. CDR3 length: 13 amino acids. Looked up from germline, CDR1 is DFQATT and CDR2 is SNEGSKA (reference sequence). With no T cell sorting beforehand, total RNA was isolated from whole blood.

V and J are TRBV20-1 and TRBJ2-7; TCRdb selects TRBD1, and the lack of DNA leaves this call unchecked. Sequencing used blood. This clonotype was sampled from a human donor with ulcerative colitis or Crohn's disease, or a healthy co-twin of an affected twin (not recorded which). CDR3 amino acids: CSAPPGQLYEQYF.